A single sample is the source of the 23 T cell receptor beta chains below, sequenced in a study of T cells after yellow fever vaccination. TCRdb independently ran MiXCR on the 5' RACE reads; one entry per CDR3 protein. The table records around 300,000 distinct CDR3 sequences, over 3.5% of them present only once. This material consisted of PBMCs, taken 5 days after the yellow fever booster vaccination. Source of these receptors: a man in his late teens or twenties who received the YFV17D yellow fever vaccine.

The CDR3, as DNA: TGTGCCAGCAGTCCAAACTGGGGTTTCGGCGAAAAACTGTTTTTT. Translating gives CASSPNWGFGEKLFF. The chain recombines TRBV12-3 or TRBV12-4 with TRBJ1-4; D is unclear. The length of the CDR3 is 15 residues. Deletions cut 5 bases from V and 8 bases from J, with 18 bases between.

In its sample, this clonotype was seen a few times. The chain couples TRBV10-3 to TRBJ1-1; possible D gene TRBD1, 6 bases. CDR3 length equals 14 residues. Between the trimmed V and J ends, which lost 7 bases and 5 bases, there was a span of 17 bases. Germline loops: CDR1 ENHRY, CDR2 SYGVKD. The CDR3 protein is CAITKDQGLTEAFF. Written as DNA, the CDR3 is TGTGCCATCACCAAGGATCAGGGGCTGACTGAAGCTTTCTTT.

This clonotype was counted many times. The chain couples TRBV4-3 to TRBJ2-3; no clear D gene. V shed 0 bases and J shed 0 bases, with 4 bases lying between them. The germline V gene has CDR1 LGHNA and CDR2 YSLEER. The CDR3 is 14 residues long. CDR3 nucleotide sequence: TGCGCCAGCAGCCAAGACACAAGCACAGATACGCAGTATTTT. Protein: CASSQDTSTDTQYF.

This clonotype showed up many times. V and J are TRBV6-6 and TRBJ2-7; D unclear. Trimming shortened V by 5 bases and J by 1 base, and 3 bases separated the two germline ends. Per the germline V gene, CDR1 is MNHNY and CDR2 is SVGAGI (reference sequence). This CDR3 spans 11 amino acids. In DNA form, the CDR3 reads TGTGCCAGCAGTGGTTCCTACGAGCAGTACGTC. This codes for CASSGSYEQYV.

This clonotype was seen only a few times. The chain has TRBV5-1 and TRBJ1-6, with D unresolved. Per germline, CDR1 SGHRS and CDR2 YFSETQ. The V end was cut by 0 bases, the J end by 7 bases, with 11 bases between. The CDR3 runs to 15 residues. CDR3 nucleotide sequence: TGCGCCAGCAGCTTGGTAGAAGACCTAAATTCACCCCTCCACTTT. It yields the protein CASSLVEDLNSPLHF.

This clonotype was detected only a few times. The genes are TRBV19 and TRBJ2-2; D may be TRBD1 (5 bases). Per germline, CDR1 LNHDA and CDR2 SQIVND (reference sequence). The CDR3 spans 20 residues. Trimming left V 5 bases short and J 2 bases short, with 27 bases between. CDR3 bases: TGTGCCAGTAGTCCCCCTCTGGGCCTAGGCCTAAGGGGTAACACCGGGGAGCTGTTTTTT. Amino acids: CASSPPLGLGLRGNTGELFF.

The chain joins TRBV4-2 to TRBJ2-2; 9 bases line up with TRBD1. The CDR3 spans 19 residues. J was trimmed by 1 base and V by 4 bases; bases with no gene match: 13. Per the germline V gene, CDR1 is LGHNA and CDR2 is YNFKEQ. The CDR3 loop reads CASSRGGTGGTRNTGELFF. Here the CDR3 DNA reads TGTGCCAGCAGCCGGGGCGGAACAGGGGGCACTCGGAACACCGGGGAGCTGTTTTTT.

This clonotype came up a few times. The chain couples TRBV5-6 to TRBJ1-1; possible D gene TRBD1, 5 bases. The CDR3 extends over 17 amino acids. V was clipped by 4 bases and J by 0 bases, with 19 bases between them. The germline V gene encodes CDR1 SGHDT and CDR2 YYEEEE. The chain's CDR3 is CASSPFRSGLMNTEAFF. The CDR3 DNA sequence: TGTGCCAGCAGCCCCTTCCGTTCAGGGCTGATGAACACTGAAGCTTTCTTT.

There are a few counts of this clonotype. The V and J genes are TRBV7-2 and TRBJ2-5, with TRBD1 identical over 7 bases. CDR1 and CDR2 (germline): SGHTA, FQGNSA. The J segment lost 5 bases and the V segment lost 6 bases, leaving 12 bases of the junction unmatched. The CDR3 extends over 15 amino acids. The CDR3 spells CASSPVGTDGETQYF. CDR3 sequence (DNA): TGTGCCAGCAGTCCGGTGGGGACAGACGGGGAGACCCAGTACTTC.

This clonotype has at least ten counts. The rearrangement joins TRBV7-3 to TRBJ2-3; 7 positions match TRBD2. J was trimmed by 2 bases and V by 5 bases; bases with no gene match: 4. Looked up from germline, CDR1 is SGHTA and CDR2 is FQGTGA. CDR3 length: 14 amino acids. The DNA of the CDR3 is TGTGCCAGCAGCCGGGGGGTGGCCACAGATACGCAGTATTTT. This sequence encodes CASSRGVATDTQYF.

This clonotype was seen more than once but under ten times. The V gene is TRBV7-2, the J gene TRBJ2-5; D is ambiguous. The CDR3 covers 11 residues. The germline V gene has CDR1 SGHTA and CDR2 FQGNSA. The germline V and J ends were trimmed by 5 bases and 9 bases, with 10 bases remaining between them. The CDR3 DNA reads as TGTGCCAGCAGCCCACGATCGTCCCAGTACTTC. It encodes CASSPRSSQYF.

This clonotype was observed a handful of times. The gene calls are TRBV4-3 and TRBJ2-4, with 8 bases identical to TRBD2. This CDR3 is built from 16 residues. Germline V gene sequence: CDR1 LGHNA, CDR2 YSLEER. V trimming: 0 bases; J trimming: 8 bases; junction bases outside the gene matches: 9. The CDR3 nucleotides read TGCGCCAGCAGCCAAGATATCACTAGCGGTCGGGACATTCAGTACTTC. Its protein is CASSQDITSGRDIQYF.

There are a few counts of this clonotype. The chain uses TRBV27 and TRBJ1-6; the D is unclear. The CDR3 totals 14 residues. V was shortened by 2 bases and J by 6 bases, with 8 bases between the two germline ends. Germline V gene data show CDR1 as MNHEY and CDR2 as SMNVEV (reference sequence). In nucleotides, the CDR3 is TGTGCCAGCAGTTTACGGACGGTTAATTCACCCCTCCACTTT. It translates to CASSLRTVNSPLHF.

This clonotype was seen at least ten times. This chain connects TRBV24-1 to TRBJ2-1; 9 positions agree with TRBD1. The CDR3 is 22 residues long. Trimming took 3 bases from V and 0 from J; bases not matched to a gene: 20. Germline CDR1 and CDR2: KGHDR and SFDVKD. In nucleotides, the CDR3 is TGTGCCACCAGTGATCGCCCGGTAGGACAGGGGCCACCGTTGAGCTCCTACAATGAGCAGTTCTTC. Amino acid sequence: CATSDRPVGQGPPLSSYNEQFF.

The chain recombines TRBV7-9 with TRBJ2-7; D is uncertain. The germline V gene encodes CDR1 SEHNR and CDR2 FQNEAQ (reference sequence). V was trimmed by 1 base and J by 2 bases, leaving 6 bases between them. The CDR3 is made up of 13 amino acids. The CDR3 DNA is TGTGCCAGCAGCTTAGGAATCCCCTACGAGCAGTACGTC. Residues: CASSLGIPYEQYV.

This clonotype was seen more than once but under ten times. The chain employs TRBV19 and TRBJ2-1; possibly TRBD1 for D (5 bases). The V end was cut by 2 bases, the J end by 1 base, with 6 bases between. Per the germline V gene, CDR1 is LNHDA and CDR2 is SQIVND (reference sequence). The CDR3 is 14 residues long. The CDR3 protein is CASSIQGSYNEQFF. The CDR3 region has the DNA TGTGCCAGTAGTATACAGGGATCCTACAATGAGCAGTTCTTC.

This clonotype was counted at least ten times. The rearrangement links TRBV20-1 to TRBJ2-2; D not resolved. Per the germline V gene, CDR1 is DFQATT and CDR2 is SNEGSKA (reference sequence). V dropped 0 bases and J dropped 0 bases, with 8 bases sitting between them. The CDR3 length is 15 residues. The CDR3 region has the DNA TGCAGTGCTAGAGATCTGCCGTCGAACACCGGGGAGCTGTTTTTT. It codes for CSARDLPSNTGELFF.

This clonotype was seen at least ten times. The CDR3 protein is CASTPGTGATEAFF. Here the CDR3 DNA reads TGTGCCAGCACACCCGGGACAGGGGCCACTGAAGCTTTCTTT. The chain is built from TRBV27 and TRBJ1-1, with 10 bases that match TRBD1. V was pared by 7 bases and J by 4 bases, with 6 bases of the junction left unmatched. CDR1 is MNHEY, CDR2 SMNVEV, per germline (reference sequence). This CDR3 contains 14 residues.

This clonotype has just a few counts. The rearrangement links TRBV5-6 to TRBJ2-2, with D perhaps matching TRBD2 (5 bases). Trimming took 1 base from V and 6 from J, leaving 16 bases between them. The CDR3 totals 16 residues. Germline V gene data show CDR1 as SGHDT and CDR2 as YYEEEE. For the CDR3, the DNA is TGTGCCAGCAGCTTGTTAGCGACAAAGGGCTCCGGGGAGCTGTTTTTT. It encodes CASSLLATKGSGELFF.

This clonotype was counted only a few times. The chain is built from TRBV5-1 and TRBJ1-1, with D maybe TRBD1 (5 bases). The CDR3 runs 15 residues. The V and J ends lost 0 bases and 0 bases respectively, with 9 bases between them. Looked up from germline, CDR1 is SGHRS and CDR2 is YFSETQ. The CDR3: CASSLEGLMNTEAFF. CDR3 in DNA: TGCGCCAGCAGCTTGGAGGGACTGATGAACACTGAAGCTTTCTTT.

V gene TRBV20-1 combines with J gene TRBJ1-3; 10 bases align to TRBD1. The junction had 4 bases not matched to a gene; V was cut back by 1 base and J by 4 bases. This CDR3 spans 15 amino acids. CDR1 is DFQATT and CDR2 is SNEGSKA in the germline V gene (reference sequence). The CDR3 reads CSARGGTGEGNTIYF. The CDR3, as DNA: TGCAGTGCTAGAGGGGGGACAGGGGAAGGAAACACCATATATTTT.

This clonotype occurred many times. The chain is built from TRBV9 and TRBJ2-3; TRBD2 is a possible D gene (5 bases). The CDR3 contains 13 residues. V was pared by 0 bases and J by 5 bases, with 7 bases between. CDR1 is SGDLS, CDR2 YYNGEE, per germline. CDR3 nucleotide sequence: TGTGCCAGCAGCGTAGTGGCGGGAGATACGCAGTATTTT. Its translation: CASSVVAGDTQYF.

This clonotype was counted at least ten times. The chain is built from TRBV15 and TRBJ2-2; D is undetermined. The germline gives CDR1 LNHNV, CDR2 YYDKDF (reference sequence). Between the trimmed V and J ends, which lost 4 bases and 6 bases, there was a span of 15 bases. The CDR3 runs to 15 residues. The CDR3 here is CATSKRTASPGELFF. The CDR3 DNA is TGTGCCACCAGCAAGAGGACGGCATCCCCCGGGGAGCTGTTTTTT.